Each of the 23 T cell receptor beta chains below was sequenced from the same sample in a study of regulatory dendritic cells for organ transplantation. The protocol was immunoSEQ multiplex PCR, while the TCRdb copy is restricted to in-frame clones and leaves out a portion. The table lists some 35,000 clones, about 93% of them singletons. The material sequenced was naive CD8+ T cells from blood. Subset reported: CD45RA+ naive T cells. The receptors come from a human donor in good health.

This sequence joins TRBV5-1 and TRBJ2-5; D is undetermined. The germline V and J ends were trimmed by 7 bases and 4 bases, with 17 bases remaining between them. This CDR3 region has 14 residues. Germline V gene sequence: CDR1 SGHRS, CDR2 YFSETQ. In DNA, the CDR3 is TGCGCCAGCTTGTTTTTGGGGTGGTTAGAGACCCAGTACTTC. Translation: CASLFLGWLETQYF.

The gene calls are TRBV15 and TRBJ2-3; D unclear. Deletions cut 4 bases from V and 6 bases from J, with 17 bases between. The CDR3 consists of 15 residues. CDR1 is LNHNV and CDR2 is YYDKDF in the germline V gene (reference sequence). The DNA of the CDR3 is TGTGCCACCAGCATAAATCTCGACTTCATGGATACGCAGTATTTT. It is translated as CATSINLDFMDTQYF.

This clone appeared a single time. The rearrangement uses TRBV4-2 and TRBJ2-1; TRBD2 matches at 9 bases. The V and J ends lost 8 bases and 8 bases, in that order; junction bases with no gene match: 7. CDR3 length: 13 amino acids. CDR1 and CDR2 (germline): LGHNA, YNFKEQ. CDR3 region: CASGRGGLDEQFF. The CDR3 nucleotides read TGTGCCAGCGGGCGGGGGGGCTTGGATGAGCAGTTCTTC.

The genes are TRBV7-6 and TRBJ2-3, with a weak D call TRBD2 (5 bases). From germline, CDR1 is SGHVS and CDR2 FNYEAQ. V gave up 4 bases and J gave up 0 bases, with 23 bases separating them. The CDR3 contains 19 residues. DNA of the CDR3: TGTGCCAGCAGCTGGGCGTCCGATGGAGGAGAGAGAAGCACAGATACGCAGTATTTT. Translation: CASSWASDGGERSTDTQYF.

The rearrangement joins TRBV5-6 to TRBJ1-5, with D tentatively TRBD1 (5 bases). Trimming shortened V by 2 bases and J by 11 bases, and 11 bases separated the two germline ends. The CDR3 covers 12 residues. Germline V lookup: CDR1 SGHDT, CDR2 YYEEEE. The DNA for the CDR3 is TGTGCCAGCAGCTTTACAGGATTGGCCCAGCATTTT. Amino acid sequence: CASSFTGLAQHF. Based on the CDR3 plus reference TRBV5-6 and TRBJ1-5, the full variable domain is DAGVTQSPTHLIKTRGQQVTLRCSPKSGHDTVSWYQQALGQGPQFIFQYYEEEERQRGNFPDRFSGHQFPNYSSELNVNALLLGDSALYLCASSFTGLAQHFGDGTRLSIL.

V gene TRBV19 combines with J gene TRBJ1-4; 7 bases fit TRBD1. The CDR3 has 15 residues. Germline V gives CDR1 LNHDA, CDR2 SQIVND (reference sequence). V was pared by 4 bases and J by 1 base, with 3 bases of the junction left unmatched. CDR3 in amino acids: CASSTNRGTNEKLFF. CDR3 nucleotides: TGTGCCAGTAGTACAAACAGGGGAACTAATGAAAAACTGTTTTTT.

The chain links TRBV6-6 to TRBJ2-3; D gene unclear. CDR1 is MNHNY and CDR2 is SVGAGI in the germline V gene (reference sequence). The germline V and J ends were trimmed by 5 bases and 1 base, with 13 bases remaining between them. The CDR3 extends over 15 amino acids. DNA for the CDR3: TGTGCCAGCAGTACGAACCTGGATGGCACAGATACGCAGTATTTT. It is translated as CASSTNLDGTDTQYF.

The chain employs TRBV5-8 and TRBJ2-7; TRBD1 agrees at 7 bases. Trimming at V came to 4 bases and at J to 2 bases, leaving 9 bases not matched to a gene. Germline V gene sequence: CDR1 SGHTS, CDR2 YDEGEE. This CDR3 has 15 amino acids. This CDR3 is CASSLGTAVTYEQYF. CDR3 coding DNA: TGTGCCAGCAGCCTAGGGACAGCGGTCACCTACGAGCAGTACTTC.

The V gene is TRBV11-3, the J gene TRBJ2-1; D not certain. The CDR3 length is 13 residues. The germline V gene has CDR1 SGHNT and CDR2 YENEEA. V was trimmed by 2 bases and J by 8 bases, leaving 10 bases between them. In DNA, the CDR3 is TGTGCCAGCAGCTTAAGGTTAGGGTATGAGCAGTTCTTC. This translates into CASSLRLGYEQFF. Supplemented by reference TRBV11-3 and TRBJ2-1, the full variable domain reads EAGVVQSPRYKIIEKKQPVAFWCNPISGHNTLYWYLQNLGQGPELLIRYENEEAVDDSQLPKDRFSAERLKGVDSTLKIQPAELGDSAVYLCASSLRLGYEQFFGPGTRLTVL.

This clone was found once. The CDR3 region is CASSPPDVGTNYGYTF. The DNA for the CDR3 is TGTGCCAGCTCACCACCGGACGTCGGGACGAACTATGGCTACACCTTC. This rearrangement joins TRBV18 to TRBJ1-2, with D possibly being TRBD1 (5 bases). The germline V gene encodes CDR1 KGHSH and CDR2 LQKENI. The germline V and J ends were trimmed by 0 bases and 2 bases, with 13 bases remaining between them. The CDR3 is made up of 16 amino acids.

This clone was found once. The rearrangement uses TRBV27 and TRBJ2-7, with D perhaps assigned TRBD1 or TRBD2 (5 bases each). Trimming shortened V by 8 bases and J by 0 bases, and 14 bases separated the two germline ends. The CDR3 has 14 amino acids. CDR1 and CDR2 from the germline V gene are MNHEY and SMNVEV (reference sequence). The CDR3 bases are TGTGCCAGCGGAGAGGGGATTAACTCCTACGAGCAGTACTTC. This encodes CASGEGINSYEQYF.

This rearrangement joins TRBV13 to TRBJ1-1; no firm D call. This CDR3 is built from 14 residues. Germline V gene data show CDR1 as PRHDT and CDR2 as FYEKMQ (reference sequence). The V end was cut by 1 base, the J end by 7 bases, with 13 bases between. The CDR3 spells CASSLDRVKFEAFF. The CDR3, as DNA: TGTGCCAGCAGCTTAGATAGGGTTAAATTTGAAGCTTTCTTT. Looking up the rest from reference TRBV13 and TRBJ1-1 gives the full variable domain: AAGVIQSPRHLIKEKRETATLKCYPIPRHDTVYWYQQGPGQDPQFLISFYEKMQSDKGSIPDRFSAQQFSDYHSELNMSSLELGDSALYFCASSLDRVKFEAFFGQGTRLTVV.

This sequence joins TRBV19 and TRBJ1-1, with D uncertain. This CDR3 has 14 residues. Trimming pared 0 bases from V and 6 bases from J, leaving 11 bases between. Germline CDR1 LNHDA, CDR2 SQIVND (reference sequence). CDR3 residues: CASSIEAVPPEAFF. The CDR3 DNA reads as TGTGCCAGTAGTATAGAGGCCGTCCCTCCTGAAGCTTTCTTT. Full variable domain (missing parts from reference TRBV19 and TRBJ1-1): DGGITQSPKYLFRKEGQNVTLSCEQNLNHDAMYWYRQDPGQGLRLIYYSQIVNDFQKGDIAEGYSVSREKKESFPLTVTSAQKNPTAFYLCASSIEAVPPEAFFGQGTRLTVV.

This rearrangement joins TRBV5-4 to TRBJ1-2; D is undetermined. This CDR3 is 16 amino acids long. V lost 2 bases and J 8 bases, leaving 22 bases between the germline ends. Germline V gives CDR1 SGHNT, CDR2 YYREEE (reference sequence). This CDR3 reads CASSFSDRYLELGYTF. CDR3 DNA: TGTGCCAGCAGCTTTTCTGATCGGTACCTAGAACTGGGCTACACCTTC.

In nucleotides, the CDR3 is TGTGCCAGCAGTTTAAGTCCGAACACTGAAGCTTTCTTT. Translated: CASSLSPNTEAFF. The chain joins TRBV27 to TRBJ1-1; no firm D call. There are 13 residues in the CDR3. The V gene's germline CDR1 is MNHEY and CDR2 SMNVEV (reference sequence). V lost 2 bases and J 1 base, leaving 5 bases between the germline ends.

The V call is TRBV4-2, the J call TRBJ2-7; 10 positions match TRBD2. CDR3 length: 17 residues. Losses at the gene ends were 0 bases for V and 6 bases for J; bases not matched to a gene: 11. Germline CDR1 LGHNA, CDR2 YNFKEQ. The CDR3 bases are TGTGCCAGCAGCCAAGAAAGGGGACTAGCGATGGTTTCCGAGCAGTACTTC. As protein: CASSQERGLAMVSEQYF.

The chain couples TRBV12-5 to TRBJ2-3; 11 bases map to TRBD2. The V gene end was trimmed by 4 bases and the J gene end by 5 bases; junction bases not matched to a gene: 8. The CDR3 is 16 amino acids. The germline gives CDR1 LGHNT, CDR2 FRNRAP. This CDR3 is CASGSTSGSTQDTQYF. The CDR3 DNA sequence: TGTGCTAGTGGTTCAACTAGCGGGAGCACCCAAGATACGCAGTATTTT.

The gene calls are TRBV14 and TRBJ2-5; D possibly corresponds to TRBD2 (6 bases). Germline values: CDR1 SGHDN, CDR2 FVKESK. Trimming pared 0 bases from V and 4 bases from J, leaving 21 bases between. CDR3 size: 18 residues. Written as DNA, the CDR3 is TGTGCCAGCAGCCAAGAGCCGGGCGGGATCATAAGGCGAGAGACCCAGTACTTC. Protein sequence: CASSQEPGGIIRRETQYF.

The chain joins TRBV9 to TRBJ2-6, with a weak D call TRBD2 (7 bases). The germline V and J ends were trimmed by 4 bases and 2 bases, with 16 bases remaining between them. Germline CDR1 is SGDLS and CDR2 is YYNGEE. CDR3 length: 17 amino acids. CDR3 in DNA: TGTGCCAGCAGCCTTAGTCGCGGGGGCGCTGGGGCCAACGTCCTGACTTTC. This translates into CASSLSRGGAGANVLTF.

V and J are TRBV19 and TRBJ2-7; D could derive from TRBD1 or TRBD2 (5 bases each). Germline V gene data show CDR1 as LNHDA and CDR2 as SQIVND (reference sequence). V was pared by 0 bases and J by 3 bases, with 15 bases between. This CDR3 comprises 16 residues. CDR3 in amino acids: CASSIDLDSGHYEQYF. The DNA for the CDR3 is TGTGCCAGTAGTATAGATTTGGACTCAGGGCACTACGAGCAGTACTTC.

This clone has only one observation. This sequence joins TRBV7-9 and TRBJ2-1; TRBD2 might be the D (5 bases). CDR3 length: 13 amino acids. Germline loops: CDR1 SEHNR, CDR2 FQNEAQ (reference sequence). The germline V and J ends were trimmed by 4 bases and 4 bases, with 8 bases remaining between them. Here the CDR3 DNA reads TGTGCCAGCAGCTCCACTAGATACAATGAGCAGTTCTTC. Encoded protein: CASSSTRYNEQFF. The full variable domain, rest sourced from reference TRBV7-9 and TRBJ2-1, is DTGVSQNPRHKITKRGQNVTFRCDPISEHNRLYWYRQTLGQGPEFLTYFQNEAQLEKSRLLSDRFSAERPKGSFSTLEIQRTEQGDSAMYLCASSSTRYNEQFFGPGTRLTVL.

The J gene is TRBJ2-5, the V gene TRBV27; 7 bases map to TRBD1. The V gene's germline CDR1 is MNHEY and CDR2 SMNVEV (reference sequence). The CDR3 length is 16 residues. V shed 5 bases and J 0 bases; nucleotides not matched to a gene: 9. Here the CDR3 reads CASSPSLGTDQETQYF. In DNA form, the CDR3 reads TGTGCCAGCAGTCCTTCCCTCGGGACAGACCAAGAGACCCAGTACTTC.

The table lists this clone with a count of one. As DNA, the CDR3 is TGTGCCTGGAGTGACGGGGTAAGGCCCGCCAAAAACATTCAGTACTTC. Translated, it gives CAWSDGVRPAKNIQYF. The J gene is TRBJ2-4, the V gene TRBV30, with a tentative D call TRBD2 (5 bases). CDR1 and CDR2 (germline): GTSNPN, SVGIG (reference sequence). The V end was cut by 1 base, the J end by 1 base, with 14 bases between. The CDR3 runs 16 residues. Full variable domain (outside the CDR3, taken from reference TRBV30 and TRBJ2-4): SQTIHQWPATLVQPVGSPLSLECTVEGTSNPNLYWYRQAAGRGLQLLFYSVGIGQISSEVPQNLSASRPQDRQFILSSKKLLLSDSGFYLCAWSDGVRPAKNIQYFGAGTRLSVL.